Presented here are 21 T cell receptor beta chains from one specimen sequenced in a study of T cell changes during pregnancy in multiple sclerosis (dated by TCRdb to between 2018 and 2021). Libraries were made using the immunoSEQ multiplex PCR assay. TCRdb stores this immuneACCESS table with in-frame sequences only. Part of the clones is absent; in the studies checked, under half of the shortfall reflects unresolved V genes, and no reason is known for the rest. The sample data list some 41,000 clones, and 89% of these were observed just once. Clones ranked in the top ten supply 0.95% to 1.5% of the sample. The sample was CD4+ T cells from peripheral blood mononuclear cells, taken after pregnancy. All receptors come from a female donor with multiple sclerosis, enrolled in a pregnancy study.

This clone was recorded once. The chain has TRBV10-3 and TRBJ1-4; D is possibly TRBD1 (6 bases). This CDR3 is 17 amino acids long. Trimming took off 5 bases at V and 4 bases at J, with 20 bases between the two ends. The germline CDR1 and CDR2 sequences are ENHRY and SYGVKD. The CDR3 is CAISTDRPRTGNEKLFF. In nucleotides, the CDR3 is TGTGCCATCAGTACGGACAGACCCCGGACGGGTAATGAAAAACTGTTTTTT.

This clone was recorded a few times. This chain uses TRBV19 with TRBJ1-1, with D maybe TRBD1 (5 bases). The V and J ends lost 8 bases and 4 bases respectively, with 14 bases between them. CDR1 and CDR2 (germline): LNHDA, SQIVND (reference sequence). CDR3 size: 13 residues. The CDR3 is CASLPNTGTEAFF. The CDR3 DNA reads as TGTGCCAGTCTCCCGAATACAGGCACTGAAGCTTTCTTT.

J is TRBJ2-3 and V is TRBV29-1; 11 bases are a match to TRBD1. This CDR3 region has 14 residues. Germline V lookup: CDR1 SQVTM, CDR2 ANQGSEA. Unmatched junction bases numbered 8, after V lost 7 bases and J lost 5 bases. CDR3 region: CSGRTGGNVDTQYF. CDR3 sequence (DNA): TGCAGCGGGCGGACAGGGGGCAATGTAGATACGCAGTATTTT.

The CDR3 DNA follows: TGTGCCAGCAGTCCGCGACACAGATATGGCTACACCTTC. Translated, it gives CASSPRHRYGYTF. The rearrangement links TRBV27 to TRBJ1-2; D uncertain. From germline, CDR1 is MNHEY and CDR2 SMNVEV (reference sequence). The CDR3 length is 13 residues. Trimming cost V 5 bases and J 5 bases, with 12 bases left between them.

V is TRBV12-5 and J is TRBJ2-2, with a tentative D call TRBD1 (5 bases). This CDR3 contains 15 residues. With 1 base removed from V and 0 bases from J, the gap between germline ends came to 6 bases. From germline, CDR1 is LGHNT and CDR2 FRNRAP. The CDR3 DNA reads TGTGCTAGTGGTTTGGGACAGTCGAACACCGGGGAGCTGTTTTTT. This codes for CASGLGQSNTGELFF.

V gene TRBV9 combines with J gene TRBJ2-7, with D tentatively TRBD1 (6 bases). V shed 0 bases and J shed 4 bases, with 8 bases lying between them. There are 13 residues in the CDR3. Germline-derived CDR1 and CDR2 are SGDLS and YYNGEE. CDR3 in DNA: TGTGCCAGCAGCGTAGGGACAGAATACGAGCAGTACTTC. Translated, it gives CASSVGTEYEQYF.

V and J are TRBV5-6 and TRBJ1-5, with D unresolved. Per germline, CDR1 SGHDT and CDR2 YYEEEE. This CDR3 comprises 16 residues. Deletions cut 2 bases from V and 1 base from J, with 13 bases between. In DNA form, the CDR3 reads TGTGCCAGCAGCTTCGGGCGGGGTGGGAGCAATCAGCCCCAGCATTTT. As protein: CASSFGRGGSNQPQHF.

This chain joins TRBV4-1 and TRBJ1-2, with TRBD1 as a possible D gene (5 bases). Germline V gene lookup returns CDR1 MGHRA and CDR2 YSYEKL. With 2 bases removed from V and 9 bases from J, the gap between germline ends came to 7 bases. The length of the CDR3 is 11 residues. The CDR3 spells CASSQRGSYTF. In DNA, the CDR3 is TGCGCCAGCAGCCAAAGGGGAAGCTACACCTTC.

The rearrangement joins TRBV5-1 to TRBJ1-1, with a possible D match to TRBD1 (5 bases). This CDR3 region has 15 residues. V shed 0 bases and J shed 1 base, with 10 bases lying between them. Germline CDR1 and CDR2: SGHRS and YFSETQ. CDR3 residues: CASSLGQPGNTEAFF. In nucleotides, the CDR3 is TGCGCCAGCAGCTTGGGACAGCCCGGGAACACTGAAGCTTTCTTT.

The V gene is TRBV27, the J gene TRBJ2-5; 10 bases align to TRBD2. Germline values: CDR1 MNHEY, CDR2 SMNVEV (reference sequence). This CDR3 is built from 16 residues. The V segment lost 4 bases and the J segment 5 bases; nucleotides outside the gene matches: 10. The CDR3 DNA reads as TGTGCCAGCAGTTCCCCTCGGACTAGCGGCCAGGAGACCCAGTACTTC. This codes for CASSSPRTSGQETQYF.

V usage is TRBV7-3 and J usage is TRBJ2-2; 8 positions agree with TRBD2. The CDR3 consists of 16 residues. From germline, CDR1 is SGHTA and CDR2 FQGTGA. Trimming cost V 5 bases and J 2 bases; bases outside gene matches: 7. The DNA for the CDR3 is TGTGCCAGCAGCCCACCCGGGACTAGAAACACCGGGGAGCTGTTTTTT. This sequence encodes CASSPPGTRNTGELFF.

The J gene is TRBJ2-2, the V gene TRBV19, with 7 bases aligning to TRBD1. Germline CDR1 is LNHDA and CDR2 is SQIVND (reference sequence). J gave up 2 bases and V 7 bases, and 10 bases lay outside the gene matches. This CDR3 comprises 16 residues. In nucleotides, the CDR3 is TGTGCCAGTAAAAACCTTCGACAGGGAAACACCGGGGAGCTGTTTTTT. Protein product: CASKNLRQGNTGELFF.

The chain recombines TRBV5-6 with TRBJ1-4; tentatively, D is TRBD1 (5 bases). The CDR3 extends over 18 amino acids. Looked up from germline, CDR1 is SGHDT and CDR2 is YYEEEE. The V gene lost 4 bases and the J gene lost 0 bases, with 19 bases spanning the gap. The CDR3 nucleotides are TGTGCCAGCAGCCCCACCGGACGGACAACTGCAACTAATGAAAAACTGTTTTTT. Encoded protein: CASSPTGRTTATNEKLFF. Using reference TRBV5-6 and TRBJ1-4 for the parts outside the CDR3, the full variable domain is DAGVTQSPTHLIKTRGQQVTLRCSPKSGHDTVSWYQQALGQGPQFIFQYYEEEERQRGNFPDRFSGHQFPNYSSELNVNALLLGDSALYLCASSPTGRTTATNEKLFFGSGTQLSVL.

The genes are TRBV28 and TRBJ2-3; TRBD2 matches 7 bases. The CDR3 has 14 amino acids. Germline V lookup: CDR1 MDHEN, CDR2 SYDVKM. The ends lost 6 bases at V and 1 base at J; junction bases unmatched: 4. CDR3 DNA sequence: TGTGCCAGCAGCGGCACTAGCGGCACAGATACGCAGTATTTT. This gives the protein CASSGTSGTDTQYF.

This chain links TRBV7-2 with TRBJ2-7; TRBD2 matches 9 bases. V dropped 5 bases and J dropped 5; count of bases not matched to a gene: 13. The V gene's germline CDR1 is SGHTA and CDR2 FQGNSA. The CDR3 is 16 residues long. The CDR3 is CASSARLAEGINEQYF. The CDR3 bases are TGTGCCAGCAGCGCCAGACTAGCGGAGGGGATAAACGAGCAGTACTTC.

In its sample, this clone was seen once. The chain combines TRBV28 with TRBJ1-1; TRBD1 agrees at 8 bases. The CDR3 has 14 amino acids. The germline CDR1 and CDR2 sequences are MDHEN and SYDVKM. Germline trimming cut 2 bases from V and 9 bases from J; bases unmatched to any gene: 8. The CDR3 protein is CASSLADREHQAFF. DNA for the CDR3: TGTGCCAGCAGTTTAGCGGACAGGGAGCATCAAGCTTTCTTT.

The chain is built from TRBV10-3 and TRBJ2-2; TRBD2 agrees at 8 bases. V lost 8 bases and J lost 1; bases outside the gene matches: 6. Per germline, CDR1 ENHRY and CDR2 SYGVKD. The CDR3 contains 15 residues. The CDR3 sequence: CAIGREALNTGELFF. The CDR3 DNA is TGTGCCATCGGGCGGGAGGCCTTGAACACCGGGGAGCTGTTTTTT.

CDR3 sequence (DNA): TGTGCCAGCAGGATAGGACAGCCTTTTAATTCACCCCTCCACTTT. Translating gives CASRIGQPFNSPLHF. This chain links TRBV6-5 with TRBJ1-6, with D maybe TRBD1 (6 bases). Germline V CDR1 and CDR2: MNHEY, SVGAGI. V was cut by 6 bases and J by 6 bases, with 15 bases left in between. The CDR3 runs 15 residues.

The rearrangement joins TRBV5-1 to TRBJ1-4, with TRBD1 matching 9 bases. This CDR3 spans 15 amino acids. Looked up from germline, CDR1 is SGHRS and CDR2 is YFSETQ. V lost 1 base, J lost 7 bases, and 5 bases stayed unmatched. The CDR3 DNA follows: TGCGCCAGCAGCTTGTTACAGGGGGCGTCTGAAAAACTGTTTTTT. It specifies CASSLLQGASEKLFF.

V and J are TRBV2 and TRBJ2-5, with 11 bases identical to TRBD2. The CDR3 sequence is 15 residues long. CDR1 is SNHLY and CDR2 is FYNNEI in the germline V gene. The V and J ends lost 10 bases and 1 base, in that order; junction bases with no gene match: 8. CDR3 sequence: CATIRLAGSQETQYF. The DNA for the CDR3 is TGTGCCACCATTAGACTAGCGGGGTCCCAAGAGACCCAGTACTTC.

The sample holds one count of this clone. The chain is built from TRBV27 and TRBJ2-1; TRBD2 matches 9 bases. This CDR3 contains 16 residues. Per germline, CDR1 MNHEY and CDR2 SMNVEV (reference sequence). With V trimmed by 5 bases and J by 3 bases, 8 bases remained unmatched. CDR3 coding DNA: TGTGCCAGCAGTCTCCGCGGGGGGGGGCTCTACAATGAGCAGTTCTTC. Translated: CASSLRGGGLYNEQFF.